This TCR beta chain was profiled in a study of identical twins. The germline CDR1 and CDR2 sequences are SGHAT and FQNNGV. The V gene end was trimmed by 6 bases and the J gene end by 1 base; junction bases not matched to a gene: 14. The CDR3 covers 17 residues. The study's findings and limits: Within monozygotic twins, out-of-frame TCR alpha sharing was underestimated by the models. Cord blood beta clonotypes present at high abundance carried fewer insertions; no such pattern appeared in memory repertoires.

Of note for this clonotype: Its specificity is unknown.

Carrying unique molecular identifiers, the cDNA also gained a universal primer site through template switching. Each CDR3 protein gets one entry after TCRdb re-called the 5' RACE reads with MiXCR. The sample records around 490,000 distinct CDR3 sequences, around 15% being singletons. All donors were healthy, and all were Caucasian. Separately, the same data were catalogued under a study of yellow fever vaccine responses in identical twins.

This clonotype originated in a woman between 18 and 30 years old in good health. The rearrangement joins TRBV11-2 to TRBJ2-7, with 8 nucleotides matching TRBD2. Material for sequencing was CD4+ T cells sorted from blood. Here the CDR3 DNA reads TGTGCCAGCAGTTCCTCCCTCAAAGCGGGGGATTCCTACGAGCAGTACTTC. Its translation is CASSSSLKAGDSYEQYF.